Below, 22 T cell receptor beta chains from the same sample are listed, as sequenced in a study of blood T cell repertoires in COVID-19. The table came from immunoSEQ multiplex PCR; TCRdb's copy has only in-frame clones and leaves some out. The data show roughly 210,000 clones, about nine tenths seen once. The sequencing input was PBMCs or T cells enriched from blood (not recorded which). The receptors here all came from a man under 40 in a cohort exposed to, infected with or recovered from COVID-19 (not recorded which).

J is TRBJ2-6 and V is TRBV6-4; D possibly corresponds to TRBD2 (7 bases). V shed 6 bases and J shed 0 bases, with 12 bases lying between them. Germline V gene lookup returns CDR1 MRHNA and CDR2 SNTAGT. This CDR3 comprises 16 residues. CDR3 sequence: CASSEGGISGANVLTF. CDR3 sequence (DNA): TGTGCCAGCAGCGAGGGGGGGATCTCTGGGGCCAACGTCCTGACTTTC.

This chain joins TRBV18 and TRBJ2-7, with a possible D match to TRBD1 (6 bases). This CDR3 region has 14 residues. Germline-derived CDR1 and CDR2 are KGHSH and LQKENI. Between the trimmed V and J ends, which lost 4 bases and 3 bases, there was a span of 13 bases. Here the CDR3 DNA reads TGTGCCAGCTCACTACAGGGCGGTGGCTACGAGCAGTACTTC. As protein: CASSLQGGGYEQYF.

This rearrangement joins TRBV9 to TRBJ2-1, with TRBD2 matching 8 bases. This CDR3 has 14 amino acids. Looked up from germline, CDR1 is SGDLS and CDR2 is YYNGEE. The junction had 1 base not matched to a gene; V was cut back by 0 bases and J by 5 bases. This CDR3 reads CASSVAGGNNEQFF. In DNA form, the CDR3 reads TGTGCCAGCAGCGTAGCGGGAGGGAACAATGAGCAGTTCTTC. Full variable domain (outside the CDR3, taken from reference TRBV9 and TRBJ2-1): DSGVTQTPKHLITATGQRVTLRCSPRSGDLSVYWYQQSLDQGLQFLIQYYNGEERAKGNILERFSAQQFPDLHSELNLSSLELGDSALYFCASSVAGGNNEQFFGPGTRLTVL.

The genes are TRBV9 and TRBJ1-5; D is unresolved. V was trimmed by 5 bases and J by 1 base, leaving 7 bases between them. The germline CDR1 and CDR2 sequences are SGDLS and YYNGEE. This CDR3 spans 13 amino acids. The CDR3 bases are TGTGCCAGCAGTACAGACAGCAATCAGCCCCAGCATTTT. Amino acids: CASSTDSNQPQHF.

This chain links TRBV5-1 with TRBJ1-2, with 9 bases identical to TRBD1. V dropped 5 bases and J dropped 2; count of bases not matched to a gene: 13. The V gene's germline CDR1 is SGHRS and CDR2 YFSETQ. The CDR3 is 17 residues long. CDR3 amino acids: CASRAQGAVGGNYGYTF. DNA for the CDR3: TGCGCCAGCAGGGCACAGGGGGCAGTAGGAGGGAACTATGGCTACACCTTC.

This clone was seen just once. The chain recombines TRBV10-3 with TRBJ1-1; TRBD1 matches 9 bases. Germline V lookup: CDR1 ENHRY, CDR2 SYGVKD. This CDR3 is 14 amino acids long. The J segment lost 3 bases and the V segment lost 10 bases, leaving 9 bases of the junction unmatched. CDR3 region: CATSRQGEDTEAFF. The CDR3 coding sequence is TGTGCCACTTCAAGACAGGGGGAGGACACTGAAGCTTTCTTT.

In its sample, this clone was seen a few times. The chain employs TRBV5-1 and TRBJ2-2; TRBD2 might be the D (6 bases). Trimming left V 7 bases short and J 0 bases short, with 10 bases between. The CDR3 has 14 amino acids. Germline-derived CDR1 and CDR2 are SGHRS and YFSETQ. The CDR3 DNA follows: TGCGCCAGCCGGAGGGACGCGAACACCGGGGAGCTGTTTTTT. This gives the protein CASRRDANTGELFF.

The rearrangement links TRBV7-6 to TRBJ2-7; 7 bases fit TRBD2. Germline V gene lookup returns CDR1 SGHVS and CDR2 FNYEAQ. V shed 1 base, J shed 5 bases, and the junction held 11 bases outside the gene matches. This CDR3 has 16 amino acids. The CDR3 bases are TGTGCCAGCAGCTTAGAGGTCGGCGGGAGTAAGAACGAGCAGTACTTC. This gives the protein CASSLEVGGSKNEQYF. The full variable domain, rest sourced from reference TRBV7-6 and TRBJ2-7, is GAGVSQSPRYKVTKRGQDVALRCDPISGHVSLYWYRQALGQGPEFLTYFNYEAQQDKSGLPNDRFSAERPEGSISTLTIQRTEQRDSAMYRCASSLEVGGSKNEQYFGPGTRLTVT.

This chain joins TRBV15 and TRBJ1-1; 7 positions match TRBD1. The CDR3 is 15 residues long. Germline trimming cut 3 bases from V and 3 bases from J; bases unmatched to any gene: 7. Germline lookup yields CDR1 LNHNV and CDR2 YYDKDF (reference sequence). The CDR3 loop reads CATSSYGQAYTEAFF. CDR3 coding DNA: TGTGCCACCAGCAGTTACGGACAGGCGTACACTGAAGCTTTCTTT.

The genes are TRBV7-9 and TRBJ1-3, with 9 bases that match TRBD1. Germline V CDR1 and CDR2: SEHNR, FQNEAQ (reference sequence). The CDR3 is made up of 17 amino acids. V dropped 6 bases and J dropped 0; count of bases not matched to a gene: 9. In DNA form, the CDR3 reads TGTGCCAGCAGGGGTTCGGGACAGGGAAGCTCTGGAAACACCATATATTTT. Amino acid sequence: CASRGSGQGSSGNTIYF.

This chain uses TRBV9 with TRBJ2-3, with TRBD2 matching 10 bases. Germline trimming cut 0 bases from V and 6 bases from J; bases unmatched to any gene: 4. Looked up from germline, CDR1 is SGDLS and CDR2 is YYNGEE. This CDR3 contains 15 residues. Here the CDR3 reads CASSVEGSGRDTQYF. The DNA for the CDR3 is TGTGCCAGCAGCGTAGAAGGTAGCGGGAGGGATACGCAGTATTTT.

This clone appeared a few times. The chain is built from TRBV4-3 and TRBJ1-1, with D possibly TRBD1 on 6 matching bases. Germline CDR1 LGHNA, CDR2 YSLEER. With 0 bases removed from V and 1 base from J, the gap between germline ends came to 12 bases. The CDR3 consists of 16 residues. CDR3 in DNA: TGCGCCAGCAGCCAAGATTATGACAGGACGAACACTGAAGCTTTCTTT. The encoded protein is CASSQDYDRTNTEAFF.

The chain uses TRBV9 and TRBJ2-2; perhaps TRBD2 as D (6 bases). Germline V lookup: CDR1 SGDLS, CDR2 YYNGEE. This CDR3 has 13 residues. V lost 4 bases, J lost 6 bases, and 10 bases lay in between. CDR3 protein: CASSMGLSGELFF. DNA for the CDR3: TGTGCCAGCAGCATGGGACTTTCCGGGGAGCTGTTTTTT.

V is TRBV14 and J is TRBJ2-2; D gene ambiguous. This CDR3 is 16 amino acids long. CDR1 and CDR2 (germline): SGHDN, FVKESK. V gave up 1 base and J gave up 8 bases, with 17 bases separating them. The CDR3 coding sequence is TGTGCCAGCAGCCAAGTGAATCGACTCCCCACAGGGGAGCTGTTTTTT. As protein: CASSQVNRLPTGELFF.

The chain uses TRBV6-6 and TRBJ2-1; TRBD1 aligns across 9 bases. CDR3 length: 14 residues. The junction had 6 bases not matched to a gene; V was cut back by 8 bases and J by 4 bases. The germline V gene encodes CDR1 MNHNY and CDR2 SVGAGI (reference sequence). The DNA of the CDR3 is TGTGCCAGCTTTCCCGGACAGGGGTACAATGAGCAGTTCTTC. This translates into CASFPGQGYNEQFF.

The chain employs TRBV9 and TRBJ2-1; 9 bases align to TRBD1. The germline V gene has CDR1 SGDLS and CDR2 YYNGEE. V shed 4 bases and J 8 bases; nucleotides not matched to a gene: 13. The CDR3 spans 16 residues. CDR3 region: CASSPAGTGSFDEQFF. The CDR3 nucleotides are TGTGCCAGCAGCCCTGCCGGGACAGGGAGTTTCGATGAGCAGTTCTTC.

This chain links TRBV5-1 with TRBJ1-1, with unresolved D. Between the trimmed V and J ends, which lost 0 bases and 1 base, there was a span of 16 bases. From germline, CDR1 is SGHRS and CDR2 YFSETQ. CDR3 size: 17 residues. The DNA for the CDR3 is TGCGCCAGCAGCTTGGTTATGGCAGGTCGGGGGAACACTGAAGCTTTCTTT. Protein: CASSLVMAGRGNTEAFF.

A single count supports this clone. CDR3 region: CASRASGRVTDTQYF. For the CDR3, the DNA is TGTGCCAGCAGGGCTAGCGGGAGAGTAACAGATACGCAGTATTTT. This rearrangement joins TRBV28 to TRBJ2-3; 10 nucleotides agree with TRBD2. Trimming removed 6 bases from V and 3 bases from J; junction bases left unmatched: 6. In germline, CDR1 is MDHEN, CDR2 SYDVKM. CDR3 length: 15 residues.

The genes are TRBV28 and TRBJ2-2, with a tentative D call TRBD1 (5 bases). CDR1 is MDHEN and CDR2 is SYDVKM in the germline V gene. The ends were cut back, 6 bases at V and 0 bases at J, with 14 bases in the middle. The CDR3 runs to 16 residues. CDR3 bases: TGTGCCAGCAGACCACCGGACAAGCCGAACACCGGGGAGCTGTTTTTT. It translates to CASRPPDKPNTGELFF.

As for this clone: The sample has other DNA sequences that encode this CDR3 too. As DNA, the CDR3 is TGTGCCAGTAGTAGCACAGGGGGAGGCCAAGAGACCCAGTACTTC. Translated, it gives CASSSTGGGQETQYF. The rearrangement joins TRBV19 to TRBJ2-5; TRBD1 matches 8 bases. J was trimmed by 1 base and V by 4 bases; bases with no gene match: 5. In germline, CDR1 is LNHDA, CDR2 SQIVND (reference sequence). The CDR3 contains 15 residues.

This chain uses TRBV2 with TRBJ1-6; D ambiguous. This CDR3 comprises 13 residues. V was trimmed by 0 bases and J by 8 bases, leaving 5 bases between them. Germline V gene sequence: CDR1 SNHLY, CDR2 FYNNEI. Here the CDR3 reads CASSEAADSPLHF. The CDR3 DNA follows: TGTGCCAGCAGTGAAGCGGCGGATTCACCCCTCCACTTT.

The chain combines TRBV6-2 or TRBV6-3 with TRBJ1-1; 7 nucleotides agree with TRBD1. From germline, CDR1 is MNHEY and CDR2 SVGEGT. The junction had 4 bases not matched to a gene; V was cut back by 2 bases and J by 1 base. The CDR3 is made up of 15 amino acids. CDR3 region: CASSYPGQPNTEAFF. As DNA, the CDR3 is TGTGCCAGCAGTTACCCGGGACAGCCGAACACTGAAGCTTTCTTT.